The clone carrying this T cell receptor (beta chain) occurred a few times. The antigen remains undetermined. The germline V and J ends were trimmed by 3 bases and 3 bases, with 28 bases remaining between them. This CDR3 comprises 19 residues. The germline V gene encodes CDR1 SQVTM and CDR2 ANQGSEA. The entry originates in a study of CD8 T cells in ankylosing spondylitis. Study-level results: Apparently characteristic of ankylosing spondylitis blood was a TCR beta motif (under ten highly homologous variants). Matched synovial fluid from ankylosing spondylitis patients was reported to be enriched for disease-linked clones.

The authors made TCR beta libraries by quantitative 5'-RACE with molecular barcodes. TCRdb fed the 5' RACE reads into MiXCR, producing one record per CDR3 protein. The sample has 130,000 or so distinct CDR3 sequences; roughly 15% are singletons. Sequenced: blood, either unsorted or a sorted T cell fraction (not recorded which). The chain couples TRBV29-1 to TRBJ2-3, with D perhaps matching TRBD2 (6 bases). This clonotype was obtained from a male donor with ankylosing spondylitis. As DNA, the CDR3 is TGCAGCGTTGATTGGGAATTGGGGCGGGAACTAATTGGTACAGATACGCAGTATTTT. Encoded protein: CSVDWELGRELIGTDTQYF.